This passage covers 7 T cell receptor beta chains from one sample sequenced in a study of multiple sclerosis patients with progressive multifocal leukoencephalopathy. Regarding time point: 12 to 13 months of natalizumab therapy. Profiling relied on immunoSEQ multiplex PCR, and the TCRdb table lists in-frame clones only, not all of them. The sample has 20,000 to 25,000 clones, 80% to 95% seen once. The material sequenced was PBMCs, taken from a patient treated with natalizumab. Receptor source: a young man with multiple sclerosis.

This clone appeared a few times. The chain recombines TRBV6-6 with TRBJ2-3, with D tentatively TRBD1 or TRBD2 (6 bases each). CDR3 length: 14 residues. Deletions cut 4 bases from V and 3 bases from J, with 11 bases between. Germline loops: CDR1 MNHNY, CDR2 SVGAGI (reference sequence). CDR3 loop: CASSFGGPTDTQYF. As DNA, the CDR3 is TGTGCCAGCAGTTTTGGGGGGCCGACAGATACGCAGTATTTT.

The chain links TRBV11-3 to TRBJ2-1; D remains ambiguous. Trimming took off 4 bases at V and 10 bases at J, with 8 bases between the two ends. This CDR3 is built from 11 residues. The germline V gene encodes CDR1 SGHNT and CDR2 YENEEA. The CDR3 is CASSSGWEQFF. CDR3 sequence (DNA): TGTGCCAGCAGCTCCGGTTGGGAGCAGTTCTTC.

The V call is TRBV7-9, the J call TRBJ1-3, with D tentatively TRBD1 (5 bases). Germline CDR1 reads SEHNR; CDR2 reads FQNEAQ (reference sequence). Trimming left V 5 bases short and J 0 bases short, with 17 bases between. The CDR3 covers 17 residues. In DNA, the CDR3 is TGTGCCAGCAGCGCGAGCTTAGGACAAATCTCTGGAAACACCATATATTTT. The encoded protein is CASSASLGQISGNTIYF.

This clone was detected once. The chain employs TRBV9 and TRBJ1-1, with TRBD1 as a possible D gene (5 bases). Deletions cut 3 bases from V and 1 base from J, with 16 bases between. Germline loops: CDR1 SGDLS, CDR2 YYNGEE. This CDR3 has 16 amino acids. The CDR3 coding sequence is TGTGCCAGCAGCGCCCGGGACGACCTTAGGAACACTGAAGCTTTCTTT. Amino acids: CASSARDDLRNTEAFF.

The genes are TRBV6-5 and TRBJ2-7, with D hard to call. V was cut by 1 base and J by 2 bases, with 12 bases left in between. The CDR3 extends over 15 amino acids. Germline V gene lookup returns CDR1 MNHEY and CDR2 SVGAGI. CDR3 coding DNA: TGTGCCAGCAGTTACTTGAGTAATATGGCCTACGAGCAGTACTTC. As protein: CASSYLSNMAYEQYF.

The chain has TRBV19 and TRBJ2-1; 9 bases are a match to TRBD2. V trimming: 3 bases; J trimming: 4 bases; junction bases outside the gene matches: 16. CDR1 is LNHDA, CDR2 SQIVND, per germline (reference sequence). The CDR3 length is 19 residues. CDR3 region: CASSIKGVAGGFIYNEQFF. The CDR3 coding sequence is TGTGCCAGTAGTATCAAGGGGGTGGCGGGAGGGTTCATATACAATGAGCAGTTCTTC.

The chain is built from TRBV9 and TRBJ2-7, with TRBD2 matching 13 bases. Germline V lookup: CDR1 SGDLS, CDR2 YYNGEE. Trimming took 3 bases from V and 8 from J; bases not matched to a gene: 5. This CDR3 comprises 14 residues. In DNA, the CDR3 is TGTGCCAGCAGCGCCGCCGGGACTAGCGGGAAGCAGTACTTC. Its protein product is CASSAAGTSGKQYF.